The rows below give T cell receptor beta chains drawn from one sample of a study of CD8 T cells in Susac syndrome. One entry per CDR3 protein results from TCRdb running MiXCR on the immunoSEQ multiplex PCR reads. The sample contains about 76,000 distinct CDR3 sequences, 90% to 95% of which appear only once. The specimen sequenced was CD8+ T cells from PBMCs. The source of these receptors is a human donor with Susac syndrome. Both conserved end residues are part of each CDR3. The order of the fields is CDR3 DNA, CDR3 protein, J gene, D gene, V gene, clone size. The D gene is left open where the match is weak. Size tells how often a clone was seen (once, few, many) or the class of an expanded clone, and some rows leave it out.

CDR3 DNA: TGTGCCTGGAGTATGAGCTCCTACAATGAGCAGTTCTTC
CDR3 protein: CAWSMSSYNEQFF
J gene: TRBJ2-1
D gene: NA
V gene: TRBV30
clone size: NA

CDR3 DNA: TGTGCCAGCAGCCCTACCCAAAGTCGGAGGGTGGGCGGCTACACCTTC
CDR3 protein: CASSPTQSRRVGGYTF
J gene: TRBJ1-2
D gene: NA
V gene: TRBV6-2/TRBV6-3
clone size: NA

CDR3 DNA: TGTGCCAGCAACCCATTGGGGTCATACGAGCAGTACTTC
CDR3 protein: CASNPLGSYEQYF
J gene: TRBJ2-7
D gene: NA
V gene: TRBV27
clone size: NA

CDR3 DNA: TGCGCCAGCAGCTTGGAACAGAACTACGAGCAGTACTTC
CDR3 protein: CASSLEQNYEQYF
J gene: TRBJ2-7
D gene: NA
V gene: TRBV5-1
clone size: NA

CDR3 DNA: TGTGCCAGCAGTTTTTTACGGCATGCTTCAGATACGCAGTATTTT
CDR3 protein: CASSFLRHASDTQYF
J gene: TRBJ2-3
D gene: NA
V gene: TRBV27
clone size: NA

CDR3 DNA: TGTGCCAGCAGTCACCATGTCTCTGGGGCCAACGTCCTGACTTTC
CDR3 protein: CASSHHVSGANVLTF
J gene: TRBJ2-6
D gene: NA
V gene: TRBV28
clone size: NA

CDR3 DNA: TGTGCCAGCGGCCCCTCGGGGGTAGGAGAAGAGACCCAGTACTTC
CDR3 protein: CASGPSGVGEETQYF
J gene: TRBJ2-5
D gene: NA
V gene: TRBV4-2
clone size: NA

CDR3 DNA: TGTGCCAGCAGCCAAGACACCGACGAGGCTTTCTTT
CDR3 protein: CASSQDTDEAFF
J gene: TRBJ1-1
D gene: NA
V gene: TRBV3-1
clone size: NA

CDR3 DNA: TGCAGTGCTAGAATCGAAGCGGGAGTGGAGACAGATACGCAGTATTTT
CDR3 protein: CSARIEAGVETDTQYF
J gene: TRBJ2-3
D gene: TRBD2
V gene: TRBV20-1
clone size: NA

CDR3 DNA: TGTGCCAGCAGCAGGACCGATTCCTACGAGCAGTACTTC
CDR3 protein: CASSRTDSYEQYF
J gene: TRBJ2-7
D gene: NA
V gene: TRBV7-9
clone size: NA

CDR3 DNA: TGTGCCAGCAGTTCGGGTAAATTAGGAAAACTGTTTTTT
CDR3 protein: CASSSGKLGKLFF
J gene: TRBJ1-4
D gene: NA
V gene: TRBV28
clone size: NA

CDR3 DNA: TGTGCCAGCAGCTCGGGACAGGGCACCGGGGAGCTGTTTTTT
CDR3 protein: CASSSGQGTGELFF
J gene: TRBJ2-2
D gene: TRBD1
V gene: TRBV7-6
clone size: NA

CDR3 DNA: TGTGCCAGCAGCTCTACCGGTGAGACAGTGCGCACAGATACGCAGTATTTT
CDR3 protein: CASSSTGETVRTDTQYF
J gene: TRBJ2-3
D gene: NA
V gene: TRBV27
clone size: NA

CDR3 DNA: TGCAGTGCTACTATGACAGATACGCAGTATTTT
CDR3 protein: CSATMTDTQYF
J gene: TRBJ2-3
D gene: NA
V gene: TRBV20-1
clone size: NA

CDR3 DNA: TGCGCCAGCAGCGTGAACCGGGACAGGGGCTACGAGCAGTACTTC
CDR3 protein: CASSVNRDRGYEQYF
J gene: TRBJ2-7
D gene: TRBD1
V gene: TRBV5-1
clone size: NA

CDR3 DNA: TGTGCCAGCAGCCAGACAGGTCGCGACGGCTACACCTTC
CDR3 protein: CASSQTGRDGYTF
J gene: TRBJ1-2
D gene: NA
V gene: TRBV4-2
clone size: few

CDR3 DNA: TGTGCCAGCAGCTTAGATTTTTTCGACACCGGGGAGCTGTTTTTT
CDR3 protein: CASSLDFFDTGELFF
J gene: TRBJ2-2
D gene: NA
V gene: TRBV11-2
clone size: NA

CDR3 DNA: TGTGCCACCAGTGATGGGGGGACTCCCTCCAATGAGCAGTTCTTC
CDR3 protein: CATSDGGTPSNEQFF
J gene: TRBJ2-1
D gene: NA
V gene: TRBV24-1
clone size: NA

CDR3 DNA: TGTGCCAGCAGCTTTTCTACTAGACTAGCGGGAGCGAAGAATGAGCAGTTCTTC
CDR3 protein: CASSFSTRLAGAKNEQFF
J gene: TRBJ2-1
D gene: TRBD2
V gene: TRBV7-8
clone size: NA

CDR3 DNA: TGTGCCACCAGTGGTTCTCCGGGACAGCGGAACTATGGCTACACCTTC
CDR3 protein: CATSGSPGQRNYGYTF
J gene: TRBJ1-2
D gene: TRBD1
V gene: TRBV24-1
clone size: NA

CDR3 DNA: TGTGCCAGCAGTCCCCGACAGGGATCTGGGGCCAACGTCCTGACTTTC
CDR3 protein: CASSPRQGSGANVLTF
J gene: TRBJ2-6
D gene: TRBD1
V gene: TRBV28
clone size: NA

CDR3 DNA: TGTGCCAGCAGCCAAGTTACTAGCGGGTCCTACAATGAGCAGTTCTTC
CDR3 protein: CASSQVTSGSYNEQFF
J gene: TRBJ2-1
D gene: TRBD2
V gene: TRBV4-2
clone size: NA

CDR3 DNA: TGCAGTGCTAGAAGTCCCCCTACCTCCTACGAGCAGTACTTC
CDR3 protein: CSARSPPTSYEQYF
J gene: TRBJ2-7
D gene: NA
V gene: TRBV20-1
clone size: NA

CDR3 DNA: TGTGCCAGCAGCCTCGGCTGGCAGCCAGACACCTACGAGCAGTACTTC
CDR3 protein: CASSLGWQPDTYEQYF
J gene: TRBJ2-7
D gene: NA
V gene: TRBV14
clone size: NA

CDR3 DNA: TGTGCCAGCAGTATACGGACAGGGGGAAATCAGCCCCAGCATTTT
CDR3 protein: CASSIRTGGNQPQHF
J gene: TRBJ1-5
D gene: TRBD1
V gene: TRBV6-6
clone size: NA

CDR3 DNA: TGTGCCAGCAGCTTAATGGCTCCGGGGACCGGCAATCAGCCCCAGCATTTT
CDR3 protein: CASSLMAPGTGNQPQHF
J gene: TRBJ1-5
D gene: NA
V gene: TRBV7-2
clone size: NA

CDR3 DNA: TGTGCCAGCAGAGGAGAGGCCGGACGGGCCTATGGCTACACCTTC
CDR3 protein: CASRGEAGRAYGYTF
J gene: TRBJ1-2
D gene: NA
V gene: TRBV9
clone size: NA

CDR3 DNA: TGTGCCAGCAGTCCTGGACAGCGGGACGAGCAGTACTTC
CDR3 protein: CASSPGQRDEQYF
J gene: TRBJ2-7
D gene: NA
V gene: TRBV12-3/TRBV12-4
clone size: NA

CDR3 DNA: TGCAGTGCAATCCCCTTCACAGGGGACTACGAGCAGTACTTC
CDR3 protein: CSAIPFTGDYEQYF
J gene: TRBJ2-7
D gene: TRBD1
V gene: TRBV20-1
clone size: NA

CDR3 DNA: TGCGCCAGCAGCTTGGAAGATAGCGGGAGATACACCGGGGAGCTGTTTTTT
CDR3 protein: CASSLEDSGRYTGELFF
J gene: TRBJ2-2
D gene: TRBD2
V gene: TRBV5-1
clone size: NA

CDR3 DNA: TGTGCCAGCAGCTTAGACGCTAATGAAAAACTGTTTTTT
CDR3 protein: CASSLDANEKLFF
J gene: TRBJ1-4
D gene: NA
V gene: TRBV7-8
clone size: once

CDR3 DNA: TGCAGTGCTAGAGATTATGCCGTTCCCGGCCAGCCCCAGCATTTT
CDR3 protein: CSARDYAVPGQPQHF
J gene: TRBJ1-5
D gene: NA
V gene: TRBV20-1
clone size: NA

CDR3 DNA: TGTGCCAGCTCACCACCAGCTTTCGGCACAGATACGCAGTATTTT
CDR3 protein: CASSPPAFGTDTQYF
J gene: TRBJ2-3
D gene: NA
V gene: TRBV18
clone size: NA

CDR3 DNA: TGTGCCAGCACCGCCTGGAGGGGGTCCTATAATTCACCCCTCCACTTT
CDR3 protein: CASTAWRGSYNSPLHF
J gene: TRBJ1-6
D gene: NA
V gene: TRBV27
clone size: NA

CDR3 DNA: TGTGCCAGCAGCCAGGCCGGGACTACCTACGAGCAGTACTTC
CDR3 protein: CASSQAGTTYEQYF
J gene: TRBJ2-7
D gene: TRBD2
V gene: TRBV3-1
clone size: NA

CDR3 DNA: TGTGCCAGCAGTTACCTGACAGAGGGCTCCTACGAGCAGTACTTC
CDR3 protein: CASSYLTEGSYEQYF
J gene: TRBJ2-7
D gene: NA
V gene: TRBV6-6
clone size: once

CDR3 DNA: TGTGCCAGCAGCCCTTGGACTAGCACACCGGGGGAGCAGTTCTTC
CDR3 protein: CASSPWTSTPGEQFF
J gene: TRBJ2-1
D gene: TRBD2
V gene: TRBV7-2
clone size: NA

CDR3 DNA: TGCAGTGCTAAGTCTGAGCGGGAGGCCGGGGAGCTGTTTTTT
CDR3 protein: CSAKSEREAGELFF
J gene: TRBJ2-2
D gene: TRBD2
V gene: TRBV20-1
clone size: NA

CDR3 DNA: TGTGCCAGCAGCTTAGCTGGTTCCAATGAGCAGTTCTTC
CDR3 protein: CASSLAGSNEQFF
J gene: TRBJ2-1
D gene: NA
V gene: TRBV7-8
clone size: NA

CDR3 DNA: TGCGCCAGCAGCCAAGGGGTTAGCAATCAGCCCCAGCATTTT
CDR3 protein: CASSQGVSNQPQHF
J gene: TRBJ1-5
D gene: NA
V gene: TRBV4-1
clone size: NA

CDR3 DNA: TGTGCCAGCAGCAAACGACAGTCCTACGAGCAGTACTTC
CDR3 protein: CASSKRQSYEQYF
J gene: TRBJ2-7
D gene: NA
V gene: TRBV7-9
clone size: NA

CDR3 DNA: TGCGCCAGCAGCTTGACAGTCGGATACGGGTTGGACACTGAAGCTTTCTTT
CDR3 protein: CASSLTVGYGLDTEAFF
J gene: TRBJ1-1
D gene: NA
V gene: TRBV5-1
clone size: NA

CDR3 DNA: TGTGCCAGCAGTGGAGTGGAGCGGGAGGAGCAGTACTTC
CDR3 protein: CASSGVEREEQYF
J gene: TRBJ2-7
D gene: TRBD2
V gene: TRBV2
clone size: few

CDR3 DNA: TGCGCCAGCAGCCAGGGACTAGCGGGGTCTGGCACAGATACGCAGTATTTT
CDR3 protein: CASSQGLAGSGTDTQYF
J gene: TRBJ2-3
D gene: TRBD2
V gene: TRBV4-1
clone size: NA

CDR3 DNA: TGTGCCAGCACCCAATTGAACACTGAAGCTTTCTTT
CDR3 protein: CASTQLNTEAFF
J gene: TRBJ1-1
D gene: NA
V gene: TRBV7-8
clone size: NA

CDR3 DNA: TGTGCCAGCAGCTTTAGACAGGGGGCGAACACTGAAGCTTTCTTT
CDR3 protein: CASSFRQGANTEAFF
J gene: TRBJ1-1
D gene: TRBD1
V gene: TRBV7-9
clone size: NA

CDR3 DNA: TGTGCCAGCACTTACAGGGCGGCGAACACCGGGGAGCTGTTTTTT
CDR3 protein: CASTYRAANTGELFF
J gene: TRBJ2-2
D gene: NA
V gene: TRBV2
clone size: NA

CDR3 DNA: TGTGCCAGCAGCTTATTGGGGTACGAGCAGTACTTC
CDR3 protein: CASSLLGYEQYF
J gene: TRBJ2-7
D gene: NA
V gene: TRBV7-9
clone size: NA

CDR3 DNA: TGTGCCACCAGTACGGTCCTCGGTGGCTACACCTTC
CDR3 protein: CATSTVLGGYTF
J gene: TRBJ1-2
D gene: NA
V gene: TRBV24-1
clone size: once

CDR3 DNA: TGTGCCAGCAGCCAAGGGCTGGGGGGACAGCCCCAGCATTTT
CDR3 protein: CASSQGLGGQPQHF
J gene: TRBJ1-5
D gene: NA
V gene: TRBV3-1
clone size: NA

CDR3 DNA: TGTGCCAGCAGCTCGGGACTAGCGGGAGCTTTGAATGAGCAGTTCTTC
CDR3 protein: CASSSGLAGALNEQFF
J gene: TRBJ2-1
D gene: TRBD2
V gene: TRBV7-6
clone size: NA

CDR3 DNA: TGTGCCAGCAGCTTAGGGGCCGGCCCGTCGGATACGCAGTATTTT
CDR3 protein: CASSLGAGPSDTQYF
J gene: TRBJ2-3
D gene: NA
V gene: TRBV7-9
clone size: NA

CDR3 DNA: TGTGCCAGCCGATATAGGGCCAACGTCCTGACTTTC
CDR3 protein: CASRYRANVLTF
J gene: TRBJ2-6
D gene: NA
V gene: TRBV12-3/TRBV12-4
clone size: NA

CDR3 DNA: TGCGCCAGCAGCTTTTTGAGTCAGCCCGGGGCGACTAATGAAAAACTGTTTTTT
CDR3 protein: CASSFLSQPGATNEKLFF
J gene: TRBJ1-4
D gene: NA
V gene: TRBV5-1
clone size: once

CDR3 DNA: TGTGCCAGCAGCTTAGAACAGACGGAGACCCAGTACTTC
CDR3 protein: CASSLEQTETQYF
J gene: TRBJ2-5
D gene: NA
V gene: TRBV7-2
clone size: NA

CDR3 DNA: TGCAGTGCTGAGGGACTAGCGGGAGGGCCAGATACGCAGTATTTT
CDR3 protein: CSAEGLAGGPDTQYF
J gene: TRBJ2-3
D gene: TRBD2
V gene: TRBV20-1
clone size: NA

CDR3 DNA: TGTGCCAGCAGCTTGGCCGGGGACAGATCCTACGAGCAGTACTTC
CDR3 protein: CASSLAGDRSYEQYF
J gene: TRBJ2-7
D gene: TRBD1
V gene: TRBV5-4
clone size: NA

CDR3 DNA: TGTGCCACCGTCGCAGGGGCCTACGAGCAGTACTTC
CDR3 protein: CATVAGAYEQYF
J gene: TRBJ2-7
D gene: NA
V gene: TRBV6-2/TRBV6-3
clone size: NA